Sequencing of this T cell receptor (beta chain) was carried out in a study of blood T cell repertoires in COVID-19. Study as a whole: PBMCs, B-cell-depleted T cells, or T cells were the source of the cDNA or gDNA that made up the material.

Here immunoSEQ multiplex PCR was the method, and the copy in TCRdb shows in-frame clones only, minus some. The table includes approximately 290,000 clones, roughly 90% detected once. This clonotype originated in a woman in her twenties or thirties with COVID-19, enrolled during active disease. Sequences were obtained from peripheral blood.

CDR3 region: CASSSLDSAGIYGYTF. CDR3 DNA: TGTGCCAGCAGTTCCCTCGACTCCGCGGGCATCTATGGCTACACCTTC. The V and J genes are TRBV6-5 and TRBJ1-2; D is undetermined. The CDR3 is made up of 16 amino acids. Trimming took 4 bases from V and 4 from J, leaving 19 bases between them. Germline V gene sequence: CDR1 MNHEY, CDR2 SVGAGI.